This T cell receptor (beta chain) appears in the sequencing data of a study of T cells after yellow fever vaccination. Overall study context: Fractions containing few cells were prepared with SMART-Seq v4 Ultra Low Input.

This clonotype was recorded many times. TCRdb re-analysed the 5' RACE reads in MiXCR, keeping a single row per CDR3 protein. In the table there are 120,000 or so distinct CDR3 sequences, about 16% of which are singletons. Germline V gene sequence: CDR1 DFQATT, CDR2 SNEGSKA (reference sequence). V was cut by 1 base and J by 2 bases, with 9 bases left in between. This CDR3 contains 14 residues. The TCR comes from a man between 18 and 35 years old who received the YFV17D yellow fever vaccine. The sequencing here drew on CD8+ T cells sorted from PBMCs, taken 5 days after the yellow fever booster vaccination. The chain combines TRBV20-1 with TRBJ2-1; maybe TRBD1 (5 bases). In DNA, the CDR3 is TGCAGTGCTAGAGTCCAGGGCCCCTACAATGAGCAGTTCTTC. This encodes CSARVQGPYNEQFF.